The source of this T cell receptor (beta chain) is a study of response to subunit inactivated influenza vaccine. Study findings and constraints: Few new T cells, the authors suggested, are recruited by each seasonal influenza vaccination.

TCRdb re-analysed the RT-PCR reads in MiXCR, keeping a single row per CDR3 protein. The sample contains some 800,000 distinct CDR3 sequences, 20% to 25% of which appear only once. The V and J ends lost 4 bases and 0 bases, in that order; junction bases with no gene match: 9. Germline lookup yields CDR1 LGHNA and CDR2 YSLEER. This CDR3 spans 17 amino acids. As concerns this clonotype: Its antigen remains unidentified.

This specimen was PBMCs from blood, taken roughly 5 days after vaccination. V and J are TRBV4-3 and TRBJ2-1; TRBD1 matches at 7 bases. The sequence derives from a man aged 45-65 years who received an inactivated influenza vaccine. CDR3 nucleotide sequence: TGCGCCAGCAGCCGACGGGACAGCCTAAGCTCCTACAATGAGCAGTTCTTC. Its translation: CASSRRDSLSSYNEQFF.